Reported below is one T cell receptor (beta chain). As for treatment: preoperative locoregional IRX-2 cytokine immunotherapy. Preoperative locoregional IRX-2 cytokine immunotherapy was tested in the phase Ib source study. These data belong to a study of preoperative IRX-2 immunotherapy in early breast cancer. Profiled with immunoSEQ multiplex PCR; TCRdb holds only in-frame clones, not every one. The repertoire holds approximately 24,000 clones, with 80% to 90% as singletons. Sequencing was performed on tumor tissue, taken after IRX-2 immunotherapy. The TCR sequence derives from a human donor with breast cancer.

CDR3 DNA: TGTGCCAGCAGCTTGCAAGAGACCCAGTACTTC. Its protein product is CASSLQETQYF. The rearrangement joins TRBV5-4 to TRBJ2-5, with D hard to call. The V and J ends lost 1 base and 2 bases respectively, with 0 bases between them. Germline values: CDR1 SGHNT, CDR2 YYREEE (reference sequence). The CDR3 sequence is 11 residues long.